This T cell receptor (beta chain) was obtained from a study of blood T cell repertoires in COVID-19. About the research overall: The United States, Italy and Spain provided the acute and convalescent COVID-19 samples.

Using immunoSEQ multiplex PCR, the repertoire was profiled, and TCRdb retains in-frame clones only, with some absent. The sample contains 250,000 to 350,000 clones, approximately 90% of which appear only once. The V gene end was trimmed by 7 bases and the J gene end by 5 bases; junction bases not matched to a gene: 16. Per the germline V gene, CDR1 is MDHEN and CDR2 is SYDVKM. This CDR3 has 16 amino acids. Sequences were obtained from peripheral blood. This TCR derives from a man aged 30 to 39 with acute or convalescent COVID-19. The chain carries TRBV28 and TRBJ1-1; 7 bases are a match to TRBD1. CDR3 nucleotide sequence: TGTGCCAGCAAGATTCTCAAGGGGGCGGAAAAAACTGAAGCTTTCTTT. Translating gives CASKILKGAEKTEAFF.